These T cell receptor beta chains were read from a single sample in a study of STAT5B mutations in CD4+ large granular lymphocyte leukemia. The method was immunoSEQ multiplex PCR; TCRdb's version includes in-frame clones alone and lacks a portion of them. The sample consists of 20,000 to 25,000 clones, around 76% of them appearing once. Specimen: CD4+ T cells from blood buffy coats. These receptors all stem from a human donor in good health. CDR3s include the opening cysteine and the closing phenylalanine or tryptophan. Fields, in order: V gene, J gene, clone size, D gene, CDR3 protein, CDR3 DNA. D genes are given only for firm matches. The size entry is marked missing in some rows and otherwise reads once, few, many or a size class.

TRBV28	TRBJ1-4	-	TRBD1	CASSPGQIATNEKLFF	TGTGCCAGCAGTCCGGGACAGATTGCAACTAATGAAAAACTGTTTTTT
TRBV5-1	TRBJ2-3	-	-	CASSLGGETTQYF	TGCGCCAGCAGCTTGGGGGGAGAGACTACGCAGTATTTT
TRBV4-2	TRBJ2-1	-	-	CASSLGRSSYNEQFF	TGTGCCAGCAGCCTGGGGCGTAGCTCCTACAATGAGCAGTTCTTC
TRBV27	TRBJ2-2	-	-	CASSSRPGGELFF	TGTGCCAGCAGTTCTCGGCCGGGAGGGGAGCTGTTTTTT
TRBV27	TRBJ2-7	-	TRBD1	CASSRITTGGGSYEQYF	TGTGCCAGCAGTAGGATTACCACAGGGGGCGGATCCTACGAGCAGTACTTC
TRBV27	TRBJ2-4	-	TRBD1	CASSPFRGRVLENIQYF	TGTGCCAGCAGTCCGTTCAGGGGGCGGGTGTTGGAAAACATTCAGTACTTC
TRBV7-9	TRBJ1-2	-	-	CASSLTAINYGYTF	TGTGCCAGCAGCTTAACAGCCATTAACTATGGCTACACCTTC
TRBV28	TRBJ2-7	once	TRBD1	CASIPLGQGYEQYF	TGTGCCAGCATCCCCCTAGGACAGGGTTACGAGCAGTACTTC
TRBV10-1	TRBJ2-2	few	-	CASRDFNTGELFF	TGCGCCAGCAGGGACTTTAACACCGGGGAGCTGTTTTTT
TRBV27	TRBJ2-2	once	-	CASSRGNTGELFF	TGTGCCAGCAGCCGGGGGAACACCGGGGAGCTGTTTTTT
TRBV23-1	TRBJ1-4	once	TRBD1	CASSQFGEDRVEKLFF	TGCGCCAGCAGTCAATTTGGGGAGGACAGGGTTGAAAAACTGTTTTTT
TRBV18	TRBJ2-3	-	-	CASSQGSADPYTDTQYF	TGTGCCAGCTCACAAGGGAGTGCGGACCCTTACACAGATACGCAGTATTTT
TRBV5-6	TRBJ2-5	-	-	CASRNPAIQETQYF	TGTGCCAGCAGAAACCCCGCTATACAAGAGACCCAGTACTTC
TRBV7-9	TRBJ2-3	-	-	CASSAGALGTDTQYF	TGTGCCAGCAGCGCGGGGGCGCTGGGCACAGATACGCAGTATTTT
TRBV7-2	TRBJ2-1	-	-	CASSLVTRVNEQFF	TGTGCCAGCAGCTTAGTAACCAGGGTCAATGAGCAGTTCTTC
TRBV7-9	TRBJ1-1	-	-	CASSLFREGEAFF	TGTGCCAGCAGCTTGTTCAGGGAGGGTGAAGCTTTCTTT
TRBV19	TRBJ2-7	-	-	CASSRPEVSYEQYF	TGTGCCAGTAGTAGACCGGAGGTGTCCTACGAGCAGTACTTC
TRBV5-1	TRBJ2-5	-	-	CASSLGAGKETQYF	TGCGCCAGCAGCTTGGGGGCAGGGAAAGAGACCCAGTACTTC
TRBV30	TRBJ1-3	-	TRBD1	CAWSTQSYRGDRNTIYF	TGTGCCTGGAGTACCCAATCATACAGGGGAGACAGAAACACCATATATTTT
TRBV7-9	TRBJ2-2	-	-	CASSLLETKTGELFF	TGTGCCAGCAGCCTGCTTGAAACCAAGACCGGGGAGCTGTTTTTT
TRBV11-2	TRBJ2-7	-	-	CASSSPGVVGEQYF	TGTGCCAGCAGCTCCCCGGGGGTAGTTGGCGAGCAGTACTTC
TRBV5-5	TRBJ2-1	-	TRBD2	CASSLETELAGRYNEQFF	TGTGCCAGCAGCTTGGAGACTGAGCTAGCGGGCCGCTACAATGAGCAGTTCTTC
TRBV5-1	TRBJ2-7	few	-	CASSKEFPSYEQYF	TGCGCCAGCAGCAAGGAGTTTCCGTCCTACGAGCAGTACTTC
TRBV6-5	TRBJ2-7	-	TRBD2	CASSDSGSFYEQYF	TGTGCCAGCAGTGACAGCGGGAGTTTTTACGAGCAGTACTTC
TRBV25-1	TRBJ1-4	few	TRBD1	CASSGTGVYEKLFF	TGTGCCAGCAGTGGAACAGGGGTTTATGAAAAACTGTTTTTT
TRBV5-1	TRBJ2-2	-	-	CAGRQGVTGELFF	TGCGCCGGCAGGCAGGGAGTCACCGGGGAGCTGTTTTTT
TRBV6-5	TRBJ1-1	-	-	CASSYRGAVNTEAFF	TGTGCCAGCAGCTACCGTGGGGCAGTGAACACTGAAGCTTTCTTT
TRBV30	TRBJ1-3	-	-	CAWSVLTSSGNTIYF	TGTGCCTGGAGTGTACTCACGAGCTCTGGAAACACCATATATTTT
TRBV7-2	TRBJ2-1	-	-	CASSLEKLNEQFF	TGTGCCAGCAGCTTAGAAAAGCTCAATGAGCAGTTCTTC
TRBV9	TRBJ2-5	-	-	CASSETSWRETQYF	TGTGCCAGCAGCGAGACTAGTTGGCGGGAGACCCAGTACTTC
TRBV21-1	TRBJ2-4	few	-	CASSPRVGAKNIQYF	TGTGCCAGCAGCCCTAGGGTGGGGGCCAAAAACATTCAGTACTTC
TRBV6-1	TRBJ1-1	-	TRBD1	CASSGKFMRTGNTEAFF	TGTGCCAGCAGTGGCAAGTTTATGAGGACAGGGAACACTGAAGCTTTCTTT
TRBV4-3	TRBJ2-1	-	-	CASSQVSAGRNEQFF	TGCGCCAGCAGCCAAGTATCGGCAGGGCGGAATGAGCAGTTCTTC